These 10 T cell receptor beta chains share one sample of origin, sequenced in a study of CD8+CD57+ T cells in acquired aplastic anemia. Genomic DNA acted as the template from which TCR beta VDJ combination and CDR3 sequence profiling were carried out. One entry per CDR3 protein, called by TCRdb with MiXCR from the reads. The sample has a few hundred thousand distinct CDR3 sequences, roughly 68% seen once. Sequenced material: sorted CD4+, CD8+, or CD8+CD57+ T cells (not recorded which) from PBMCs. The source of these receptors is a human donor in good health, serving as a control.

The chain uses TRBV7-9 and TRBJ2-3, with 9 bases that match TRBD1. V lost 7 bases to trimming and J lost 8 bases; unmatched junction nucleotides: 10. Germline CDR1 and CDR2: SEHNR and FQNEAQ (reference sequence). CDR3 length equals 14 residues. The CDR3 reads CASTTDRGAATQYF. CDR3 nucleotides: TGTGCCAGCACAACGGACAGGGGCGCAGCTACGCAGTATTTT. The full variable domain, its missing parts supplied by reference TRBV7-9 and TRBJ2-3, is DTGVSQNPRHKITKRGQNVTFRCDPISEHNRLYWYRQTLGQGPEFLTYFQNEAQLEKSRLLSDRFSAERPKGSFSTLEIQRTEQGDSAMYLCASTTDRGAATQYFGPGTRLTVL.

Note on this clonotype: One junction end disagrees with the germline gene, perhaps due to a read error. V gene TRBV7-6 combines with J gene TRBJ1-4; the D gene is possibly TRBD1 (5 bases). Germline V lookup: CDR1 SGHVS, CDR2 FNYEAQ. CDR3 length equals 15 residues. CDR3 residues: CASSLVGATNEKLFF. The CDR3 DNA sequence: TGTGCTAGCAGCTTAGTAGGGGCAACTAATGAAAAACTGTTTTTT.

In its sample, this clonotype was seen a few times. A much larger clonotype is one base distant, so this may be a read error. This CDR3 is missing its conserved last phenylalanine or tryptophan, likely due to a read error. V gene TRBV7-2 combines with J gene TRBJ2-1; a possible D gene is TRBD2 (7 bases). CDR1 SGHTA and CDR2 FQGNSA come from the germline V gene. This CDR3 has 15 residues. The V end was cut by 5 bases, the J end by 5 bases, with 16 bases between. The CDR3 DNA sequence: TGTGCCAGCAGCGAGGTGGGGGGGACACACAATGAGCAGTTCCTC. Its translation is CASSEVGGTHNEQFL.

As regards this clonotype: A read error may produce the germline difference seen at one junction end. V gene TRBV2 combines with J gene TRBJ1-4, with a possible D match to TRBD1 (5 bases). Germline-derived CDR1 and CDR2 are SNHLY and FYNNEI. There are 14 residues in the CDR3. CDR3 sequence: CASSQPSGGGSELF. The CDR3 DNA sequence: TGTGCCAGCAGCCAGCCTAGCGGTGGGGGAAGTGAGCTTTTT.

The chain's CDR3 is CASSATWEKDNSPLHF. In DNA form, the CDR3 reads TGTGCCAGCAGCGCTACATGGGAAAAGGATAATTCACCCCTCCACTTT. This chain links TRBV5-4 with TRBJ1-6, with no clear D. Germline values: CDR1 SGHNT, CDR2 YYREEE (reference sequence). Trimming took off 4 bases at V and 5 bases at J, with 16 bases between the two ends. The CDR3 contains 16 residues. The full variable domain, in which reference TRBV5-4 and TRBJ1-6 provide the parts outside the CDR3, is ETGVTQSPTHLIKTRGQQVTLRCSSQSGHNTVSWYQQALGQGPQFIFQYYREEENGRGNFPPRFSGLQFPNYSSELNVNALELDDSALYLCASSATWEKDNSPLHFGNGTRLTVT.

This chain connects TRBV5-4 to TRBJ2-3; D gene unclear. CDR1 SGHNT and CDR2 YYREEE come from the germline V gene (reference sequence). V lost 2 bases and J lost 0, with 13 bases in between. The CDR3 contains 16 residues. CDR3 sequence (DNA): TGTGCCAGCAGCTTCGGGTACGACCATAGCACAGATACGCAGTATTTT. Translating gives CASSFGYDHSTDTQYF.

This clonotype was seen ten or more times. For the CDR3, the DNA is TGTGCCAGCAGCGGGGGGAGCTACGAGCAGTACTTC. It translates to CASSGGSYEQYF. The chain recombines TRBV2 with TRBJ2-7, with TRBD2 matching over 7 bases. Germline V lookup: CDR1 SNHLY, CDR2 FYNNEI. J lost 3 bases, V lost 6 bases, and 2 bases had no gene match. There are 12 residues in the CDR3.

The V and J genes are TRBV6-2 or TRBV6-3 and TRBJ2-7; TRBD2 aligns across 9 bases. The CDR3 is 15 amino acids. CDR1 MNHEY and CDR2 SVGEGT come from the germline V gene. After removal of 6 bases from V and 3 bases from J, the junction contained 9 bases not matched to a gene. The DNA of the CDR3 is TGTGCCAGCAGAATAGGGGCAGCGGGGGGCTACGAGCAGTACTTC. It yields the protein CASRIGAAGGYEQYF.

As concerns this clonotype: Germline and junction disagree at one end, which may indicate a read error. The chain recombines TRBV7-9 with TRBJ1-1, with unresolved D. The CDR3 covers 14 residues. Germline V gene lookup returns CDR1 SEHNR and CDR2 FQNEAQ (reference sequence). The CDR3: CASSTTQARGEKLF. CDR3 bases: TGCGCCAGCAGCACTACTCAGGCTCGAGGTGAAAAACTGTTT. Full variable domain (rest looked up from reference TRBV7-9 and TRBJ1-1): DTGVSQNPRHKITKRGQNVTFRCDPISEHNRLYWYRQTLGQGPEFLTYFQNEAQLEKSRLLSDRFSAERPKGSFSTLEIQRTEQGDSAMYLCASSTTQARGEKLFGQGTRLTVV.

The rearrangement links TRBV7-8 to TRBJ2-7, with D unclear. V was clipped by 3 bases and J by 13 bases, with 25 bases between them. This CDR3 has 15 amino acids. Germline loops: CDR1 SGHVS, CDR2 FQNEAQ. The CDR3 protein is CASSFDASTYEQYYF. The CDR3 region has the DNA TGTGCCAGCAGCTTTGATGCCAGCACCTACGAGCAGTACTACTTC.